This T cell receptor beta chain was profiled in a study of blood T cell repertoires in COVID-19. At the level of the study: Sites across the United States, Italy and Spain contributed samples from acute and convalescent COVID-19. T cells, B-cell-depleted T cells, or PBMCs provided the cDNA or gDNA that served as material.

This clone was seen only a few times. Germline values: CDR1 LNHDA, CDR2 SQIVND (reference sequence). V was pared by 5 bases and J by 2 bases, with 7 bases between. The CDR3 sequence is 13 residues long. Original analysis: From reference gene primer amplification, estimates of nucleated cell counts were derived. The repertoire was sequenced with immunoSEQ multiplex PCR; TCRdb's copy has only in-frame clones and lacks some. V and J calls plus clone size are reproduced from that table; the DNA served to infer D and trimming. Of about 58,000 clones in the sample, 90% are singletons; the top ten hold about 13%.

This clonotype was sampled from a man aged 60 to 69 with active COVID-19. The chain has TRBV19 and TRBJ1-5; D not certain. Sequenced material: peripheral blood. The CDR3 region has the DNA TGTGCCAGTAGTGTGAGGGGCAATCAGCCCCAGCATTTT. This sequence encodes CASSVRGNQPQHF.